This TCR beta chain was recorded in a study of ipilimumab plus nivolumab after autologous stem cell transplantation. TCRdb's copy holds only in-frame clones and misses some; the assay was immunoSEQ multiplex PCR. The table shows about 6,300 clones, with around 91% occurring only once. This clone appeared a single time. The antigen remains undetermined. General study findings and limits: Per the authors, repertoire, Treg and microbiota data justify further study.

The CDR3 is 15 amino acids. The V end lost 4 bases, the J end lost 4 bases, and 16 bases lay between the germline ends. Germline lookup yields CDR1 MGHRA and CDR2 YSYEKL. The specimen was PBMCs, collected in a trial of ipilimumab plus nivolumab as post-transplant consolidation. The V and J genes are TRBV4-1 and TRBJ1-1, with a weak D call TRBD1 (6 bases). This TCR came from a female donor with multiple myeloma. The CDR3 sequence: CASSPLGAPSTEAFF. For the CDR3, the DNA is TGCGCCAGCAGCCCTCTGGGGGCGCCGTCCACTGAAGCTTTCTTT.